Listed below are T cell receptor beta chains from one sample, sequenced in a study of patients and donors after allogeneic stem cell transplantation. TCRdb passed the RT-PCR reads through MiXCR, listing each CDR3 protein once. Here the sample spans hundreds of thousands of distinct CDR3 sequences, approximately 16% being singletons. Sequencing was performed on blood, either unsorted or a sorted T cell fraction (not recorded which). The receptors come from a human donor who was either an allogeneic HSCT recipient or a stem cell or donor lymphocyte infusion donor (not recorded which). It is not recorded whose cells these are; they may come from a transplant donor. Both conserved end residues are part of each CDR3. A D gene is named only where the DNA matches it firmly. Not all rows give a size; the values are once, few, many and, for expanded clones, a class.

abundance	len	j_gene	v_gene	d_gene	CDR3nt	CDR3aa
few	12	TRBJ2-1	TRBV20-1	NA	TGCAGTGCTAGGTGGGGGGGCCATGAGCAGTTCTTC	CSARWGGHEQFF
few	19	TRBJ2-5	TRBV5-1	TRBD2	TGCGCCAGCAGCTCCGGGACTAGCGGGAGGCGCCTTATCCAAGAGACCCAGTACTTC	CASSSGTSGRRLIQETQYF
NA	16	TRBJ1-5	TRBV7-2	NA	TGTGCCAGCAGCTTATTAAAACAGACCTACAATCAGCCCCAGCATTTT	CASSLLKQTYNQPQHF
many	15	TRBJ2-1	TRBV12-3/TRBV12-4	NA	TGTGCCAGCAGTTTTAGAGCGGAGTCCTACAATGAGCAGTTCTTC	CASSFRAESYNEQFF
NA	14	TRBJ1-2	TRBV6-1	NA	TGTGCCAGCAGTGAAGGCACGACTAACTATGGCTACACCTTC	CASSEGTTNYGYTF
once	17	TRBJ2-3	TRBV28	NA	TGTGCCAGCAGTTTATGGAGTGAGTCCCATTACTCAGATACGCAGTATTTT	CASSLWSESHYSDTQYF
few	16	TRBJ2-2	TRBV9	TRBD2	TGTGCCAGCAGCGTAGGTGGGGGGGCGAACACCGGGGAGCTGTTTTTT	CASSVGGGANTGELFF
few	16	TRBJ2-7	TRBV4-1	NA	TGCGCCAGCAGCCAAGGGGCCCTGGGGGCCGCCTACGAGCAGTACTTC	CASSQGALGAAYEQYF
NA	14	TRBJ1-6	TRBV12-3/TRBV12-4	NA	TGTGCCAGCACTTACGGGGGGATTGATTCACCCCTCCACTTT	CASTYGGIDSPLHF
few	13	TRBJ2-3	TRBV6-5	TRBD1	TGTGCCAGCAGTTTCAGGGGGCTAGATACGCAGTATTTT	CASSFRGLDTQYF
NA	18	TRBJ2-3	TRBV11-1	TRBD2	TGTGCCAGCAGAAAAAGGTCGACTAGCGGGAGGAAAAGAGATACGCAGTATTTT	CASRKRSTSGRKRDTQYF
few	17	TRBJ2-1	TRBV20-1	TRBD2	TGCAGTGCTAGAGATCCAAGCGGGAGGTTACCCTACAATGAGCAGTTCTTC	CSARDPSGRLPYNEQFF
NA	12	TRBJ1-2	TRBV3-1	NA	TGTGCCAGCAACAAAGGGGGGGCTGGCTACACCTTC	CASNKGGAGYTF
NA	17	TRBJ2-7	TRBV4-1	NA	TGCGCCAGCAGCCAAGACGTAGAGGGTATGGAGATACGCGAGCAGTACTTC	CASSQDVEGMEIREQYF
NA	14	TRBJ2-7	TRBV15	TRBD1	TGTGCCACCAGCAGGGACAGGGTGGCCTACGAGCAGTACTTC	CATSRDRVAYEQYF
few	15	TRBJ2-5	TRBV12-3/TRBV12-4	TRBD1	TGTGCCAGCAGTCCGCGACCAGGGGGAGAAGAGACCCAGTACTTC	CASSPRPGGEETQYF
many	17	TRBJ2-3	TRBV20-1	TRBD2	TGCAGTGCTAGAGTTCCGGGACTAGCTCTTTCCACAGATACGCAGTATTTT	CSARVPGLALSTDTQYF
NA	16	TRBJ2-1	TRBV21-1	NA	TGTGCCAGCAGCCCCAGGGGACAGGGCGACCCTTATGAGCAGTTCTTC	CASSPRGQGDPYEQFF
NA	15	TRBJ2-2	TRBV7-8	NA	TGTGCCAGCAGCCGCAGGGGGGGTTACACCGGGGAGCTGTTTTTT	CASSRRGGYTGELFF
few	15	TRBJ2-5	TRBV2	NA	TGTGCCAGCAGTGGTCTACAGGGCCCTTGGGAGACCCAGTACTTC	CASSGLQGPWETQYF
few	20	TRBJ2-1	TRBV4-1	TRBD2	TGCGCCAGCAGCCCAAAAGGAACTAGCGGGGCCGTGGCCCAATACAATGAGCAGTTCTTC	CASSPKGTSGAVAQYNEQFF
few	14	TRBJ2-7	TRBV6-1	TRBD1	TGTGCCAGCGTCCGACAGGGCCGCTCCTACGAGCAGTACTTC	CASVRQGRSYEQYF
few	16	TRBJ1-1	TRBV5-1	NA	TGCGCCAGCAGCCCACTTGGGGCAGGGATGAACACTGAAGCTTTCTTT	CASSPLGAGMNTEAFF
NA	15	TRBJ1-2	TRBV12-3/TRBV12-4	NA	TGTGCCAGCAGTTTGATAACCGGGACTCACTATGGCTACACCTTC	CASSLITGTHYGYTF
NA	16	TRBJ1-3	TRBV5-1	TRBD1	TGCGCCAGCAGCTTATATGGGACAGCCTCTGGAAACACCATATATTTT	CASSLYGTASGNTIYF
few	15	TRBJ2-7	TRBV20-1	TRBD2	TGCAGTGCTAGTTCCTGGGAGGGAGAGCCTTACGAGCAGTACTTC	CSASSWEGEPYEQYF
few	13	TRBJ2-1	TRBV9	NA	TGTGCCAGCAGCGCGATCCTGGGGATTGAGCAGTTCTTC	CASSAILGIEQFF
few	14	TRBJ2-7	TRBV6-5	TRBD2	TGTGCCAGCAGTTACGGACTAGCGGGATACGAGCAGTACTTC	CASSYGLAGYEQYF
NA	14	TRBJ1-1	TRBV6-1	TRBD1	TGTGCCAGCAGCCCCAATACAGGGGACACTGAAGCTTTCTTT	CASSPNTGDTEAFF